This TCR beta chain was documented in a study of blood T cell repertoires in COVID-19. On the study more broadly: Sources were T cells, B-cell-depleted T cells, or PBMCs; the material itself was cDNA or gDNA.

Original analysis: From reference gene primer amplification, estimates of nucleated cell counts were derived. Measured with immunoSEQ multiplex PCR; TCRdb has only the in-frame clones, and not every one. D and trimming come from the DNA, and the V and J calls and clone size come from that table. The sample yields approximately 220,000 clones, about 88% seen once. The V gene's germline CDR1 is MDHEN and CDR2 SYDVKM. The CDR3 contains 16 residues. Trimming at V came to 4 bases and at J to 2 bases, leaving 6 bases not matched to a gene. This chain uses TRBV28 with TRBJ2-2, with 8 bases matching TRBD1. Sample: peripheral blood. The clonotype was recovered from a man in his forties or fifties who had recovered from COVID-19. The CDR3 sequence: CASSSWGTGNTGELFF. The CDR3 coding sequence is TGTGCCAGCAGTTCTTGGGGGACAGGTAACACCGGGGAGCTGTTTTTT.